What follows are 12 T cell receptor beta chains derived from one specimen sequenced in a study of T cells after yellow fever vaccination. TCRdb ran MiXCR on the 5' RACE reads and lists one entry per CDR3 protein. The data show hundreds of thousands of distinct CDR3 sequences, with around 12% seen just once and approximately 15% held by the top ten. The sequencing here drew on PBMCs, taken on the day of the yellow fever booster vaccination. The receptors come from a man between 25 and 39 years old who received the YFV17D yellow fever vaccine.

This clonotype was counted between two and nine times. The chain employs TRBV27 and TRBJ1-6; possible D gene TRBD1, 5 bases. CDR1 MNHEY and CDR2 SMNVEV come from the germline V gene (reference sequence). V was cut by 5 bases and J by 11 bases, with 16 bases left in between. The CDR3 is made up of 14 amino acids. In DNA form, the CDR3 reads TGTGCCAGCAGTACCGGGGCTAGTCAGACACCCCTCCACTTT. This sequence encodes CASSTGASQTPLHF.

The chain links TRBV6-6 to TRBJ1-6; D is uncertain. Germline V gene lookup returns CDR1 MNHNY and CDR2 SVGAGI (reference sequence). V was pared by 7 bases and J by 8 bases, with 9 bases between. This CDR3 has 12 residues. The DNA of the CDR3 is TGTGCCAGCAAGGTTACGGATTCACCCCTCCACTTT. As protein: CASKVTDSPLHF.

This chain uses TRBV6-5 with TRBJ1-6; D remains ambiguous. The CDR3 covers 17 residues. Germline V CDR1 and CDR2: MNHEY, SVGAGI. V was trimmed by 2 bases and J by 4 bases, leaving 15 bases between them. The CDR3 sequence: CASSYGGSSRYNSPLHF. The CDR3 DNA reads TGTGCCAGCAGTTACGGAGGCAGCTCTCGATATAATTCACCCCTCCACTTT.

In this sample, this clonotype turned up many times. J is TRBJ2-7 and V is TRBV12-3 or TRBV12-4, with TRBD1 matching 7 bases. The J segment lost 2 bases and the V segment lost 5 bases, leaving 3 bases of the junction unmatched. The CDR3 is 13 amino acids. The CDR3 spells CASSPGQAYEQYF. The CDR3 region has the DNA TGTGCCAGCAGTCCCGGACAGGCCTACGAGCAGTACTTC.

In this sample, this clonotype turned up a few times. This sequence joins TRBV7-9 and TRBJ1-2; D unclear. Germline V gene sequence: CDR1 SEHNR, CDR2 FQNEAQ (reference sequence). The CDR3 sequence is 14 residues long. The germline V and J ends were trimmed by 5 bases and 6 bases, with 16 bases remaining between them. DNA of the CDR3: TGTGCCAGCAGCCCGAGACTCCTTCCGAATGGCTACACCTTC. Amino acid sequence: CASSPRLLPNGYTF.

The V and J genes are TRBV6-1 and TRBJ2-2, with TRBD2 identical over 8 bases. J was trimmed by 1 base and V by 6 bases; bases with no gene match: 4. The CDR3 is 15 residues long. Germline V gene lookup returns CDR1 MNHNS and CDR2 SASEGT. The CDR3 here is CASRKGLENTGELFF. The CDR3 DNA sequence: TGTGCCAGCAGGAAGGGACTAGAGAACACCGGGGAGCTGTTTTTT.

Only a few counts were recorded for this clonotype. The chain is built from TRBV7-8 and TRBJ2-1; D gene unclear. The germline V and J ends were trimmed by 1 base and 10 bases, with 8 bases remaining between them. Germline V gene lookup returns CDR1 SGHVS and CDR2 FQNEAQ. This CDR3 is 12 amino acids long. The CDR3 loop reads CASSLVRMEQFF. CDR3 DNA: TGTGCCAGCAGCTTAGTCCGGATGGAGCAGTTCTTC.

This clonotype was observed a handful of times. This chain connects TRBV6-1 to TRBJ1-1, with 8 bases lining up with TRBD1. This CDR3 has 16 residues. Losses at the gene ends were 6 bases for V and 6 bases for J; bases not matched to a gene: 15. CDR1 MNHNS and CDR2 SASEGT come from the germline V gene. CDR3 residues: CASRGTGGVVASEAFF. The CDR3 DNA follows: TGTGCCAGCAGGGGTACAGGGGGAGTCGTAGCCTCTGAAGCTTTCTTT.

The chain combines TRBV9 with TRBJ2-3, with D perhaps matching TRBD1 (6 bases). The CDR3 totals 13 residues. The germline CDR1 and CDR2 sequences are SGDLS and YYNGEE. V lost 5 bases to trimming and J lost 4 bases, with 11 bases between them. CDR3 sequence: CASSTGSPDTQYF. In DNA, the CDR3 is TGTGCCAGCAGTACAGGGAGCCCAGATACGCAGTATTTT.

This clonotype was counted between two and nine times. J is TRBJ2-3 and V is TRBV7-2; D is tentatively TRBD1 or TRBD2 (5 bases each). CDR3 length: 16 residues. CDR1 and CDR2 (germline): SGHTA, FQGNSA. The V and J ends lost 1 base and 5 bases respectively, with 16 bases between them. CDR3 nucleotides: TGTGCCAGCAGCTTAGTCCCAGGGCTGAGGGAAGATACGCAGTATTTT. It yields the protein CASSLVPGLREDTQYF.

This clonotype was detected only a few times. The genes are TRBV7-3 and TRBJ2-1; D is perhaps TRBD1 or TRBD2 (5 bases each). The germline gives CDR1 SGHTA, CDR2 FQGTGA. V lost 5 bases and J lost 2, with 16 bases in between. The length of the CDR3 is 16 residues. Here the CDR3 reads CASSMGPSLTYNEQFF. The CDR3 DNA reads TGTGCCAGCAGCATGGGACCTTCTTTAACCTACAATGAGCAGTTCTTC.

This rearrangement joins TRBV10-3 to TRBJ2-2; no definite D call. The length of the CDR3 is 15 residues. The germline V gene has CDR1 ENHRY and CDR2 SYGVKD. Between the trimmed V and J ends, which lost 2 bases and 3 bases, there was a span of 10 bases. The CDR3 spells CAISEGVPYTGELFF. CDR3 DNA sequence: TGTGCCATCAGTGAGGGGGTTCCTTACACCGGGGAGCTGTTTTTT.